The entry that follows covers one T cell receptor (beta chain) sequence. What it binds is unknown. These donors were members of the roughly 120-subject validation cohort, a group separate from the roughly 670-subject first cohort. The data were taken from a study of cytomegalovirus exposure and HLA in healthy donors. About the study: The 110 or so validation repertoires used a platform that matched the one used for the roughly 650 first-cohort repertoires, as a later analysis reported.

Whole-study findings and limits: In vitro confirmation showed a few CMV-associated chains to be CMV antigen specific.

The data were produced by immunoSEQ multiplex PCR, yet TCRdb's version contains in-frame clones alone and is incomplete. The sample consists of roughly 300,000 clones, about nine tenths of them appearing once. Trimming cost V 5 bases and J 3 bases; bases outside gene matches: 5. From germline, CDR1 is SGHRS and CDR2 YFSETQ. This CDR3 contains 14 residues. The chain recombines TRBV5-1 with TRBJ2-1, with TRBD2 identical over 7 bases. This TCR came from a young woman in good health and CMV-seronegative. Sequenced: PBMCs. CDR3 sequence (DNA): TGCGCCAGCAGGCGAGGACTAGACTACAATGAGCAGTTCTTC. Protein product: CASRRGLDYNEQFF.